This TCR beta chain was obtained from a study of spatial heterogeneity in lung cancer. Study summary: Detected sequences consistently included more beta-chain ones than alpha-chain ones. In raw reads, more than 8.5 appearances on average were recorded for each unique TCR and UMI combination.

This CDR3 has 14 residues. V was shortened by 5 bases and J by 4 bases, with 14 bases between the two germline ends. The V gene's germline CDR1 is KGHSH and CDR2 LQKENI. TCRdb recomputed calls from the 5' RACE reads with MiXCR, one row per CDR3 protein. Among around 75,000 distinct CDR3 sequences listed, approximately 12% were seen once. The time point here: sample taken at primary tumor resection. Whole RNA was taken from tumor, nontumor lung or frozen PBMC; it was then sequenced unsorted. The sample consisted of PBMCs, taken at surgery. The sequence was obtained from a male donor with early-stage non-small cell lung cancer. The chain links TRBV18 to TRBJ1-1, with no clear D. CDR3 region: CASSVRLPITEAFF. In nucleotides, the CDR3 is TGTGCCAGCTCAGTACGGCTCCCGATCACTGAAGCTTTCTTT.